A single sample is the source of the 24 T cell receptor beta chains below, sequenced in a study of vaccination effects on CD4 cells after COVID-19. Their target antigens are unknown. The data were produced by immunoSEQ multiplex PCR, yet TCRdb's version contains in-frame clones alone and is incomplete. The data contain under 80,000 clones, approximately 81% of them singletons. Expansion with viral peptide pools was applied to antigen-specific CD4+ T cells by the ViraFEST assay prior to sequencing. The culture ran for less than 12 days, and then CD4+ T cells were isolated. The specimen comprised CD4+ T cells from PBMCs cultured with HCoV-229E spike peptides, sampled before COVID-19 vaccination. The receptors come from a human donor who received a COVID-19 vaccine.

The chain joins TRBV15 to TRBJ1-1; D gene unclear. The CDR3 runs to 15 residues. Germline CDR1 reads LNHNV; CDR2 reads YYDKDF (reference sequence). Trimming took off 1 base at V and 4 bases at J, with 13 bases between the two ends. The CDR3 nucleotides read TGTGCCACCAGCAGAGCTCAAGGGTGGGGCACTGAAGCTTTCTTT. Its translation: CATSRAQGWGTEAFF.

V is TRBV30 and J is TRBJ2-5; possible D gene TRBD1, 6 bases. Germline V gene data show CDR1 as GTSNPN and CDR2 as SVGIG (reference sequence). V was cut by 2 bases and J by 2 bases, with 12 bases left in between. CDR3 length: 14 amino acids. The CDR3, as DNA: TGTGCCTGGAGTACAGGACAGACACAAGAGACCCAGTACTTC. This gives the protein CAWSTGQTQETQYF. Using reference TRBV30 and TRBJ2-5 for the parts outside the CDR3, the full variable domain is SQTIHQWPATLVQPVGSPLSLECTVEGTSNPNLYWYRQAAGRGLQLLFYSVGIGQISSEVPQNLSASRPQDRQFILSSKKLLLSDSGFYLCAWSTGQTQETQYFGPGTRLLVL.

The V call is TRBV4-1, the J call TRBJ2-3, with 12 bases matching TRBD1. CDR3 length: 15 residues. The junction had 11 bases not matched to a gene; V was cut back by 10 bases and J by 6 bases. Germline lookup yields CDR1 MGHRA and CDR2 YSYEKL. The CDR3 spells CATQPGQGASDTQYF. CDR3 DNA: TGCGCCACCCAGCCGGGACAGGGGGCATCGGATACGCAGTATTTT.

The gene calls are TRBV7-8 and TRBJ1-3, with no clear D. V dropped 2 bases and J dropped 2 bases, with 13 bases sitting between them. Germline lookup yields CDR1 SGHVS and CDR2 FQNEAQ. The CDR3 has 16 residues. The CDR3 sequence is CASSLLPDSAGNTIYF. The CDR3 DNA reads as TGTGCCAGCAGCTTACTACCCGACTCGGCTGGAAACACCATATATTTT.

This chain joins TRBV2 and TRBJ1-1; 9 bases align to TRBD1. V was pared by 11 bases and J by 0 bases, with 22 bases of the junction left unmatched. CDR3 length equals 19 residues. Germline V gives CDR1 SNHLY, CDR2 FYNNEI. The CDR3 region has the DNA TGTGCCTCTCTACGCCTTTATTTGGGACAGGGTAGGGTGAACACTGAAGCTTTCTTT. Translating gives CASLRLYLGQGRVNTEAFF.

V is TRBV6-6 and J is TRBJ1-2; 9 nucleotides line up with TRBD1. The V gene's germline CDR1 is MNHNY and CDR2 SVGAGI (reference sequence). CDR3 length: 16 residues. The junction had 12 bases not matched to a gene; V was cut back by 3 bases and J by 7 bases. As DNA, the CDR3 is TGTGCCAGCAGTTATCAGGTTCTAGACAGGGGGATTGGCTACACCTTC. As protein: CASSYQVLDRGIGYTF.

The rearrangement links TRBV6-5 to TRBJ2-1; D remains unclear. The length of the CDR3 is 15 residues. Germline loops: CDR1 MNHEY, CDR2 SVGAGI. V was shortened by 6 bases and J by 13 bases, with 25 bases between the two germline ends. The CDR3 loop reads CASSATTTKAASQFF. CDR3 sequence (DNA): TGTGCCAGCAGCGCAACCACAACCAAGGCGGCAAGTCAGTTCTTC.

The chain joins TRBV30 to TRBJ1-5; 9 bases match TRBD1. Germline V gene sequence: CDR1 GTSNPN, CDR2 SVGIG (reference sequence). The length of the CDR3 is 15 residues. V was pared by 0 bases and J by 4 bases, with 4 bases of the junction left unmatched. This CDR3 is CAWSVRDRENQPQHF. The CDR3 nucleotides are TGTGCCTGGAGTGTAAGGGACAGGGAGAATCAGCCCCAGCATTTT. Drawing the rest from reference TRBV30 and TRBJ1-5, the complete variable domain is SQTIHQWPATLVQPVGSPLSLECTVEGTSNPNLYWYRQAAGRGLQLLFYSVGIGQISSEVPQNLSASRPQDRQFILSSKKLLLSDSGFYLCAWSVRDRENQPQHFGDGTRLSIL.

This chain connects TRBV27 to TRBJ2-4; 7 nucleotides align to TRBD1. The CDR3 has 12 residues. V shed 10 bases and J 5 bases; nucleotides not matched to a gene: 5. Per germline, CDR1 MNHEY and CDR2 SMNVEV (reference sequence). The CDR3 region has the DNA TGTGCCACCAACGACAGGGAAAACATTCAGTACTTC. Translated: CATNDRENIQYF.

The chain recombines TRBV10-1 with TRBJ2-1, with 8 nucleotides matching TRBD2. Germline V lookup: CDR1 WNHNN, CDR2 SYGVQD (reference sequence). The V and J ends lost 0 bases and 1 base, in that order; junction bases with no gene match: 2. The CDR3 contains 16 residues. CDR3 DNA sequence: TGCGCCAGCAGTGAGTCGAGCGGGGGTTCCTACAATGAGCAGTTCTTC. Residues: CASSESSGGSYNEQFF.

The rearrangement joins TRBV18 to TRBJ1-2, with TRBD1 matching over 7 bases. J was trimmed by 0 bases and V by 3 bases; bases with no gene match: 10. The CDR3 is made up of 17 amino acids. CDR1 is KGHSH and CDR2 is LQKENI in the germline V gene. CDR3 nucleotides: TGTGCCAGCTCACCGCCGGGACAGCCGATCGCTAACTATGGCTACACCTTC. It translates to CASSPPGQPIANYGYTF.

The CDR3 loop reads CASSALGAKNIQYF. The CDR3 coding sequence is TGTGCCAGTAGTGCGCTGGGAGCCAAAAACATTCAGTACTTC. The chain joins TRBV19 to TRBJ2-4, with D unclear. The CDR3 is 14 amino acids. V was pared by 5 bases and J by 0 bases, with 8 bases between. Germline lookup yields CDR1 LNHDA and CDR2 SQIVND (reference sequence).

The rearrangement links TRBV11-2 to TRBJ1-3; D call uncertain. From germline, CDR1 is SGHAT and CDR2 FQNNGV. The CDR3 sequence is 15 residues long. V shed 1 base and J shed 4 bases, with 11 bases lying between them. As DNA, the CDR3 is TGTGCCAGCAGCTTAGGACCGGGGTCCGGAAACACCATATATTTT. Its protein product is CASSLGPGSGNTIYF.

V usage is TRBV27 and J usage is TRBJ1-4; D unclear. Germline values: CDR1 MNHEY, CDR2 SMNVEV (reference sequence). V was cut by 6 bases and J by 8 bases, with 28 bases left in between. This CDR3 comprises 18 residues. The CDR3 spells CASSLIPLGQAGREKLFF. DNA for the CDR3: TGTGCCAGCAGCCTAATTCCCCTCGGTCAGGCCGGTCGGGAAAAACTGTTTTTT.

The chain has TRBV30 and TRBJ1-5; no clear D. V lost 2 bases to trimming and J lost 4 bases, with 9 bases between them. The CDR3 sequence is 13 residues long. CDR1 and CDR2 (germline): GTSNPN, SVGIG (reference sequence). CDR3 sequence reads: CAWSLGVNQPQHF. In DNA, the CDR3 is TGTGCCTGGAGTCTTGGGGTAAATCAGCCCCAGCATTTT.

The chain carries TRBV15 and TRBJ2-3; D is tentatively TRBD1 or TRBD2 (6 bases each). Trimming removed 2 bases from V and 6 bases from J, with 12 bases in between. The CDR3 runs 14 residues. In germline, CDR1 is LNHNV, CDR2 YYDKDF (reference sequence). The CDR3 reads CATSRLGGWDTQYF. The CDR3 DNA sequence: TGTGCCACCAGCAGATTGGGGGGCTGGGATACGCAGTATTTT. The complete variable domain, with remaining parts taken from reference TRBV15 and TRBJ2-3, reads DAMVIQNPRYQVTQFGKPVTLSCSQTLNHNVMYWYQQKSSQAPKLLFHYYDKDFNNEADTPDNFQSRRPNTSFCFLDIRSPGLGDTAMYLCATSRLGGWDTQYFGPGTRLTVL.

This chain joins TRBV6-1 and TRBJ1-3, with D possibly TRBD1 on 5 matching bases. The CDR3 loop spans 16 amino acids. Germline V gene sequence: CDR1 MNHNS, CDR2 SASEGT. Trimming removed 2 bases at V and 4 bases at J, with 15 bases between. This chain's CDR3 is CASSENGGARGNTIYF. Written as DNA, the CDR3 is TGTGCCAGCAGTGAAAACGGGGGTGCCCGCGGAAACACCATATATTTT.

This chain connects TRBV12-3 or TRBV12-4 to TRBJ1-1; D gene unclear. The CDR3 length is 13 residues. Trimming stripped 3 bases from V and 1 base from J, with 6 bases between. CDR3 in amino acids: CASSFRANTEAFF. CDR3 coding DNA: TGTGCCAGCAGTTTTCGGGCGAACACTGAAGCTTTCTTT.

This clone was seen a single time. The J gene is TRBJ1-1, the V gene TRBV6-6, with 7 bases identical to TRBD1. Losses at the gene ends were 5 bases for V and 11 bases for J; bases not matched to a gene: 11. The CDR3 consists of 13 residues. Germline lookup yields CDR1 MNHNY and CDR2 SVGAGI (reference sequence). The CDR3 bases are TGTGCCAGCAGTAGGGGGCGGGAAGACATGGCTTTCTTT. Its protein product is CASSRGREDMAFF.

The J gene is TRBJ1-1, the V gene TRBV19; maybe TRBD1 (5 bases). The germline CDR1 and CDR2 sequences are LNHDA and SQIVND (reference sequence). The CDR3 has 16 amino acids. With 5 bases removed from V and 0 bases from J, the gap between germline ends came to 16 bases. CDR3 sequence reads: CASSDPGRHMNTEAFF. The CDR3 DNA sequence: TGTGCCAGTAGTGATCCGGGACGGCATATGAACACTGAAGCTTTCTTT.

In this sample, this clone turned up once. V is TRBV2 and J is TRBJ1-2; 12 bases line up with TRBD1. The germline gives CDR1 SNHLY, CDR2 FYNNEI. The ends lost 3 bases at V and 7 bases at J; junction bases unmatched: 6. The CDR3 length is 15 residues. CDR3 sequence (DNA): TGTGCCAGCAGTGAGCAGGGACAGGGGGCCGGTGGCTACACCTTC. Translating it yields CASSEQGQGAGGYTF.

The chain uses TRBV6-5 and TRBJ1-5; tentatively, D is TRBD1 (5 bases). Germline V gene lookup returns CDR1 MNHEY and CDR2 SVGAGI. This CDR3 has 14 amino acids. V lost 2 bases, J lost 11 bases, and 16 bases lay in between. The CDR3 region has the DNA TGTGCCAGCAGTTACCGGGACGGGACTGATGCCCAGCATTTT. Translating it yields CASSYRDGTDAQHF.

In its sample, this clone was seen a few times. V and J are TRBV28 and TRBJ2-4; 10 nucleotides agree with TRBD1. CDR3 length: 15 amino acids. The germline gives CDR1 MDHEN, CDR2 SYDVKM. The junction had 8 bases not matched to a gene; V was cut back by 6 bases and J by 6 bases. The CDR3 protein is CASSLDRGRGNIQYF. The CDR3 region has the DNA TGTGCCAGCAGCCTCGACAGGGGGCGGGGAAACATTCAGTACTTC.

The V and J genes are TRBV7-2 and TRBJ2-2; D perhaps matches TRBD1 (5 bases). Germline loops: CDR1 SGHTA, CDR2 FQGNSA. This CDR3 spans 15 amino acids. The V gene lost 0 bases and the J gene lost 6 bases, with 11 bases spanning the gap. The CDR3 DNA reads TGTGCCAGCAGCTTAGCTGGGGCGGAATCCGGGGAGCTGTTTTTT. Its protein product is CASSLAGAESGELFF.